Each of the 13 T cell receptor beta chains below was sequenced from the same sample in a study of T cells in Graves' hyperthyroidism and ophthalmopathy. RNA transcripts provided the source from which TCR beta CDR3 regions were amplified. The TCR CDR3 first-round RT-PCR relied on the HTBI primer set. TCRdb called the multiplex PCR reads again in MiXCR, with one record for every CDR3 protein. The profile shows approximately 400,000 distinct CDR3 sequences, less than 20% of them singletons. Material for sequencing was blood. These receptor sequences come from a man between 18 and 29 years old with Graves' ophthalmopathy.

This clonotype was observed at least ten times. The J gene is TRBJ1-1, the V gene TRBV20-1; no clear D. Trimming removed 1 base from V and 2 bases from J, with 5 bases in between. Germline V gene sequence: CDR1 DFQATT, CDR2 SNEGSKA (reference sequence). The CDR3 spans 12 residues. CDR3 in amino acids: CSARGGNTEAFF. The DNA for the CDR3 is TGCAGTGCTAGAGGAGGAAACACTGAAGCTTTCTTT.

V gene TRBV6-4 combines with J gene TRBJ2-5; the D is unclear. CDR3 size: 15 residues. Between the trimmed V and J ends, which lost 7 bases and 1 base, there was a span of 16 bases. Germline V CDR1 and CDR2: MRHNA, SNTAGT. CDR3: CASTTLGCPQETQYF. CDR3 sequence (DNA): TGTGCCAGCACCACCCTTGGCTGCCCCCAAGAGACCCAGTACTTC.

The CDR3 region has the DNA TGCGCCAGCAGCTTGTACCAAGGGGGAGAGACCCAGTACTTC. As protein: CASSLYQGGETQYF. The chain employs TRBV5-1 and TRBJ2-5; tentatively, D is TRBD1 (6 bases). V shed 1 base and J shed 4 bases, with 11 bases lying between them. The CDR3 totals 14 residues. CDR1 is SGHRS, CDR2 YFSETQ, per germline.

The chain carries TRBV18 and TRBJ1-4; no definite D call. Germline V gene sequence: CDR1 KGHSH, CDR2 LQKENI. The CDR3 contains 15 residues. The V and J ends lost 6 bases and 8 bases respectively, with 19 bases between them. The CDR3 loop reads CASSPFTSEEEKLFF. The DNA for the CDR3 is TGTGCCAGCTCCCCCTTTACGAGTGAAGAGGAAAAACTGTTTTTT.

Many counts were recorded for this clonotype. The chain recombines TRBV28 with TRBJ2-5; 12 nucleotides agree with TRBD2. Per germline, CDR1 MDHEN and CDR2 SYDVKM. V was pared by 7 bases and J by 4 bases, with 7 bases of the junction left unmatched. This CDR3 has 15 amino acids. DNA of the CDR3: TGTGCCAGCACCCCCCTGGGACTAGCGGGAGAGACCCAGTACTTC. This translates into CASTPLGLAGETQYF.

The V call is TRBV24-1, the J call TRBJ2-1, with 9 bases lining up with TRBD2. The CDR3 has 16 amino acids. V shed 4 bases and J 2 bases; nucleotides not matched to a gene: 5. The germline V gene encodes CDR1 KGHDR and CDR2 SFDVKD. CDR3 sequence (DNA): TGTGCCACCAGTGACTCAACTAGCGGGCCCTACAATGAGCAGTTCTTC. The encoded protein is CATSDSTSGPYNEQFF.

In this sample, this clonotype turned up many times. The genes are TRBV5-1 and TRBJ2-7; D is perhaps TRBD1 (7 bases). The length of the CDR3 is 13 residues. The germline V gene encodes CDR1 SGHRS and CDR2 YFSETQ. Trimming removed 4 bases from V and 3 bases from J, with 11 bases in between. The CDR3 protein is CASSQGGIYEQYF. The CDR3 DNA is TGCGCCAGCAGCCAGGGGGGAATCTACGAGCAGTACTTC. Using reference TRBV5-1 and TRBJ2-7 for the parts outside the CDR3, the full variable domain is KAGVTQTPRYLIKTRGQQVTLSCSPISGHRSVSWYQQTPGQGLQFLFEYFSETQRNKGNFPGRFSGRQFSNSRSEMNVSTLELGDSALYLCASSQGGIYEQYFGPGTRLTVT.

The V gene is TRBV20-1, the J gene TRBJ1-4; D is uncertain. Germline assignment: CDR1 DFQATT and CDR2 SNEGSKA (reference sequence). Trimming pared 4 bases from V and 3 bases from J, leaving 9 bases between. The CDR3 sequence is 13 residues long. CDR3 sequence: CSAKAGSNEKLFF. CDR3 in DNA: TGCAGTGCTAAGGCTGGGTCTAATGAAAAACTGTTTTTT.

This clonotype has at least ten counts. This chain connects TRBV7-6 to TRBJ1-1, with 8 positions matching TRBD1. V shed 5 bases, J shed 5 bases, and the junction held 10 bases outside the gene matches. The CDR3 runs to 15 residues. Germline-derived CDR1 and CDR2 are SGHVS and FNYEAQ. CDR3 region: CASSRLGQGGTEAFF. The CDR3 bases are TGTGCCAGCAGCCGACTCGGACAGGGTGGTACTGAAGCTTTCTTT.

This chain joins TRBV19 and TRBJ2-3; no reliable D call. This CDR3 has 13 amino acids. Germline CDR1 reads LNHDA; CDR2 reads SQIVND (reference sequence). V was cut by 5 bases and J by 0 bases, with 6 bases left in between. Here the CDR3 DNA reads TGTGCCAGTAGTCGGAAGAGCACAGATACGCAGTATTTT. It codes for CASSRKSTDTQYF.

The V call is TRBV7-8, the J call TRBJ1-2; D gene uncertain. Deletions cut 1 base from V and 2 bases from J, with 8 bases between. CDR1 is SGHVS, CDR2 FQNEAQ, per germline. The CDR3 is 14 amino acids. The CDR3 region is CASSLGNSNYGYTF. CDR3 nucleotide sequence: TGTGCCAGCAGCTTAGGAAACAGCAACTATGGCTACACCTTC. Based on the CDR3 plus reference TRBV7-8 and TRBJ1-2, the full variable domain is GAGVSQSPRYKVAKRGQDVALRCDPISGHVSLFWYQQALGQGPEFLTYFQNEAQLDKSGLPSDRFFAERPEGSVSTLKIQRTQQEDSAVYLCASSLGNSNYGYTFGSGTRLTVV.

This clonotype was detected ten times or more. CDR3 loop: CASSQPGLAGGPYNEQFF. CDR3 nucleotide sequence: TGTGCCAGCAGCCAACCGGGACTAGCGGGGGGCCCGTACAATGAGCAGTTCTTC. The V call is TRBV3-1, the J call TRBJ2-1, with 15 nucleotides matching TRBD2. J gave up 4 bases and V 2 bases, and 6 bases lay outside the gene matches. Germline V gene data show CDR1 as LGHDT and CDR2 as YNNKEL (reference sequence). The CDR3 consists of 18 residues.

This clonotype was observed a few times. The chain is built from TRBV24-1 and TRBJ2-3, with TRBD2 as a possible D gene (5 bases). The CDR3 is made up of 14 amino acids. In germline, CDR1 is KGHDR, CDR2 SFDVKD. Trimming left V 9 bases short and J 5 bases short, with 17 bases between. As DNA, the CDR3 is TGTGCCACCGCCACTAGTTATGGCCTAGATACGCAGTATTTT. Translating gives CATATSYGLDTQYF.